These 21 T cell receptor beta chains came from one sample sequenced in a study of blood T cell repertoires in COVID-19. Generated by immunoSEQ multiplex PCR, the TCRdb table keeps only in-frame clones and is missing some. The table lists fewer than 55,000 clones, around 68% of them singletons, with 7.5% to 9% in the top ten. The sample comprised peripheral blood. The receptor set was obtained from a woman in her 70s with acute or convalescent COVID-19.

A single count supports this clone. This chain links TRBV5-4 with TRBJ2-5; no clear D. Germline V gene data show CDR1 as SGHNT and CDR2 as YYREEE (reference sequence). V was pared by 2 bases and J by 5 bases, with 22 bases between. This CDR3 comprises 17 residues. CDR3 residues: CASSFDPTHSSRETQYF. The CDR3 nucleotides are TGTGCCAGCAGCTTTGATCCGACTCATAGCAGTCGGGAGACCCAGTACTTC.

A few counts support this clone. The chain couples TRBV28 to TRBJ1-6, with D perhaps matching TRBD1 (5 bases). V shed 6 bases and J shed 6 bases, with 12 bases lying between them. This CDR3 has 14 residues. CDR1 is MDHEN and CDR2 is SYDVKM in the germline V gene. The CDR3 reads CASRQAGINSPLHF. The CDR3 DNA follows: TGTGCCAGCAGACAGGCAGGGATTAATTCACCCCTCCACTTT.

The genes are TRBV19 and TRBJ2-6, with 7 nucleotides matching TRBD2. Trimming cost V 3 bases and J 1 base; bases outside gene matches: 6. The CDR3 loop spans 17 amino acids. From germline, CDR1 is LNHDA and CDR2 SQIVND (reference sequence). The CDR3 sequence: CASSIGGSGSGANVLTF. The CDR3 bases are TGTGCCAGTAGTATCGGCGGGAGCGGGTCTGGGGCCAACGTCCTGACTTTC.

The rearrangement uses TRBV5-4 and TRBJ2-6, with 12 bases identical to TRBD1. Germline-derived CDR1 and CDR2 are SGHNT and YYREEE (reference sequence). The CDR3 contains 19 residues. J gave up 4 bases and V 3 bases, and 11 bases lay outside the gene matches. The CDR3 sequence: CASSSAGTGGSEGANVLTF. DNA for the CDR3: TGTGCCAGCAGCTCGGCCGGGACAGGGGGCTCGGAAGGGGCCAACGTCCTGACTTTC.

This clone was counted at least ten times. The rearrangement links TRBV9 to TRBJ1-2, with D maybe TRBD1 (5 bases). Per germline, CDR1 SGDLS and CDR2 YYNGEE. Trimming removed 7 bases at V and 4 bases at J, with 8 bases between. This CDR3 spans 11 amino acids. CDR3 sequence: CASQGFYGYTF. In DNA form, the CDR3 reads TGTGCCAGCCAGGGTTTCTATGGCTACACCTTC.

The genes are TRBV7-2 and TRBJ2-5; 7 bases align to TRBD2. The CDR3 is 14 residues long. From germline, CDR1 is SGHTA and CDR2 FQGNSA. V lost 5 bases to trimming and J lost 3 bases; unmatched junction nucleotides: 6. The CDR3 DNA is TGTGCCAGCAGCCCAACACGGGGGGAAGAGACCCAGTACTTC. Its translation is CASSPTRGEETQYF.

This chain uses TRBV6-5 with TRBJ1-1; D is possibly TRBD1 (6 bases). Per germline, CDR1 MNHEY and CDR2 SVGAGI. This CDR3 comprises 14 residues. Trimming pared 6 bases from V and 0 bases from J, leaving 11 bases between. The CDR3 sequence: CASSRDTLNTEAFF. In DNA form, the CDR3 reads TGTGCCAGCAGCAGGGACACTCTGAACACTGAAGCTTTCTTT.

The chain carries TRBV2 and TRBJ1-3; a weak D match, TRBD1 (5 bases). Germline V gives CDR1 SNHLY, CDR2 FYNNEI. The CDR3 spans 14 residues. Trimming shortened V by 1 base and J by 2 bases, and 6 bases separated the two germline ends. For the CDR3, the DNA is TGTGCCAGCAGTGAAGGGGGCGCTGGAAACACCATATATTTT. This gives the protein CASSEGGAGNTIYF.

This clone was observed a few times. The rearrangement joins TRBV6-5 to TRBJ2-5, with TRBD1 identical over 7 bases. The germline gives CDR1 MNHEY, CDR2 SVGAGI. Germline trimming cut 8 bases from V and 4 bases from J; bases unmatched to any gene: 7. The CDR3 has 13 amino acids. The CDR3 here is CASWATGLETQYF. DNA for the CDR3: TGTGCCAGCTGGGCGACAGGGCTAGAGACCCAGTACTTC.

This chain links TRBV12-3 or TRBV12-4 with TRBJ2-5; unclear D gene. Trimming shortened V by 5 bases and J by 4 bases, and 11 bases separated the two germline ends. The CDR3 loop spans 13 amino acids. The CDR3 coding sequence is TGTGCCAGCAGTCCTTACCTGCGAGAGACCCAGTACTTC. It specifies CASSPYLRETQYF.

V is TRBV9 and J is TRBJ1-5, with 7 bases matching TRBD1. Trimming took 0 bases from V and 5 from J; bases not matched to a gene: 5. Germline-derived CDR1 and CDR2 are SGDLS and YYNGEE. The CDR3 is 15 amino acids. CDR3 sequence (DNA): TGTGCCAGCAGCGTAGGGTGGCAGGGGGATCAGCCCCAGCATTTT. The encoded protein is CASSVGWQGDQPQHF. Full variable domain (outside the CDR3, taken from reference TRBV9 and TRBJ1-5): DSGVTQTPKHLITATGQRVTLRCSPRSGDLSVYWYQQSLDQGLQFLIQYYNGEERAKGNILERFSAQQFPDLHSELNLSSLELGDSALYFCASSVGWQGDQPQHFGDGTRLSIL.

The rearrangement links TRBV5-1 to TRBJ1-1; D is perhaps TRBD1 (5 bases). There are 15 residues in the CDR3. Germline CDR1 is SGHRS and CDR2 is YFSETQ. V was shortened by 2 bases and J by 7 bases, with 18 bases between the two germline ends. This CDR3 is CASSFYQGGDGEAFF. In nucleotides, the CDR3 is TGCGCCAGCAGCTTCTATCAGGGAGGTGACGGTGAAGCTTTCTTT.

DNA of the CDR3: TGTGCCAGCAGCCCTCGGACGGGGGAGCAGTACTTC. Its protein is CASSPRTGEQYF. The chain has TRBV7-2 and TRBJ2-7, with TRBD2 as a possible D gene (5 bases). CDR3 length equals 12 residues. V was pared by 5 bases and J by 7 bases, with 12 bases between. Germline V gene sequence: CDR1 SGHTA, CDR2 FQGNSA.

About this clone itself: Different DNA sequences within this sample yield the same CDR3. The chain is built from TRBV28 and TRBJ2-7, with 8 bases aligning to TRBD2. Trimming removed 6 bases from V and 6 bases from J; junction bases left unmatched: 4. The CDR3 totals 12 residues. Germline V lookup: CDR1 MDHEN, CDR2 SYDVKM. CDR3 nucleotide sequence: TGTGCCAGCAGCCGAACTAGCGGCGAGCAGTACTTC. Translating it yields CASSRTSGEQYF.

The rearrangement uses TRBV19 and TRBJ2-1; 9 nucleotides line up with TRBD2. V gave up 6 bases and J gave up 7 bases; unmatched junction bases: 13. Germline CDR1 is LNHDA and CDR2 is SQIVND (reference sequence). The CDR3 totals 16 residues. In DNA, the CDR3 is TGTGCCAGTAGAGCTAGCGGGGTACTACTTACAAATGAGCAGTTCTTC. Residues: CASRASGVLLTNEQFF.

V gene TRBV18 combines with J gene TRBJ2-7; 7 nucleotides match TRBD1. Trimming at V came to 1 base and at J to 3 bases, leaving 3 bases not matched to a gene. Germline V gives CDR1 KGHSH, CDR2 LQKENI. This CDR3 contains 14 residues. CDR3 in amino acids: CASSPRQGVYEQYF. In nucleotides, the CDR3 is TGTGCCAGCTCACCACGGCAGGGGGTCTACGAGCAGTACTTC.

This clone was counted a single time. V gene TRBV5-1 combines with J gene TRBJ1-4; D is possibly TRBD1 (5 bases). Deletions cut 4 bases from V and 8 bases from J, with 15 bases between. The CDR3 consists of 14 residues. Germline loops: CDR1 SGHRS, CDR2 YFSETQ. CDR3 DNA sequence: TGCGCCAGCAGCCCCTCGTCCAGGGAAGAAAAACTGTTTTTT. Protein product: CASSPSSREEKLFF.

V usage is TRBV28 and J usage is TRBJ2-7; 7 bases fit TRBD1. The CDR3 length is 15 residues. Germline V lookup: CDR1 MDHEN, CDR2 SYDVKM. V gave up 6 bases and J gave up 2 bases; unmatched junction bases: 10. The CDR3 DNA reads TGTGCCAGCAGACATCGGGACAGTCACACCTACGAGCAGTACTTC. This translates into CASRHRDSHTYEQYF.

This chain joins TRBV13 and TRBJ1-3, with 7 bases that match TRBD1. CDR1 and CDR2 (germline): PRHDT, FYEKMQ (reference sequence). This CDR3 contains 13 residues. The V and J ends lost 5 bases and 12 bases, in that order; junction bases with no gene match: 10. The CDR3 loop is CASSTRQGDDIYF. CDR3 coding DNA: TGTGCCAGCAGCACGCGACAGGGAGATGACATATATTTT.

V and J are TRBV4-1 and TRBJ1-2; 8 bases fit TRBD1. CDR1 MGHRA and CDR2 YSYEKL come from the germline V gene. Trimming removed 4 bases from V and 3 bases from J; junction bases left unmatched: 7. This CDR3 spans 15 amino acids. CDR3 sequence reads: CASSRTPGQDYGYTF. DNA of the CDR3: TGCGCCAGCAGCCGTACCCCGGGACAGGACTATGGCTACACCTTC.

The J gene is TRBJ2-5, the V gene TRBV7-3, with 13 bases lining up with TRBD2. Germline-derived CDR1 and CDR2 are SGHTA and FQGTGA. The CDR3 sequence is 16 residues long. The V segment lost 2 bases and the J segment 4 bases; nucleotides outside the gene matches: 4. The CDR3 DNA sequence: TGTGCCAGCAGCTTAGGGGGACTAGCGGGGTTAGAGACCCAGTACTTC. Its protein is CASSLGGLAGLETQYF.